This T cell receptor beta chain derives from a study of blood T cell repertoires in COVID-19. Study-wide context: PBMCs, B-cell-depleted T cells, or T cells provided the cDNA or gDNA that made up the material.

Original processing notes: Reference gene primer amplification yielded estimated nucleated cell counts. Assay used: immunoSEQ multiplex PCR; TCRdb lists only in-frame clones, some missing. That table gives V, J and clone size, and the DNA gave D and trimming. In the table there are approximately 89,000 clones, 80% of which are singletons. Trimming shortened V by 7 bases and J by 2 bases, and 12 bases separated the two germline ends. Germline lookup yields CDR1 LNHDA and CDR2 SQIVND (reference sequence). The CDR3 spans 14 residues. The sequence derives from a human donor in a cohort sampled during active COVID-19. The chain links TRBV19 to TRBJ1-5; D unresolved. The sequenced sample consisted of peripheral blood. Here the CDR3 reads CASNVPSGNQPQHF. The CDR3, as DNA: TGTGCCAGTAACGTTCCGAGTGGCAATCAGCCCCAGCATTTT.